This T cell receptor (beta chain) was recorded in a study of cytomegalovirus exposure and HLA in healthy donors. On the study more broadly: Unique TCRs numbering approximately 80 million, obtained from HLA-typed donors, made up an early data release.

Study conclusions and caveats: Accurate predictions that matched the HLA-A and HLA-B alleles of most subjects were reportedly made from TCR beta sequences. In vitro experiments confirmed that a few CMV-associated chains were specific for CMV antigens. The majority of TCR sequences were rare, yet some public TCRs appeared in many donors.

This CDR3 is 15 amino acids long. Germline V gene data show CDR1 as ENHRY and CDR2 as SYGVKD. Deletions cut 8 bases from V and 3 bases from J, with 16 bases between. PCR was performed using 60 Vbeta and 13 Jbeta primers. Assay used: immunoSEQ multiplex PCR; TCRdb lists only in-frame clones, some missing. The table shows around 150,000 clones, with around 77% occurring only once. Points on this clone: The antigen is undetermined.

The receptor's source is a woman aged 50 to 60 in good health and CMV-seronegative. V and J are TRBV10-3 and TRBJ2-2; no firm D call. Sequenced sample: PBMCs. This chain's CDR3 is CAIATARLYTGELFF. The CDR3 DNA is TGTGCCATCGCTACCGCTAGGCTTTACACCGGGGAGCTGTTTTTT.